The 20 T cell receptor beta chains in this list originate from one sample, sequenced in a study of blood T cell repertoires in COVID-19 (dated by TCRdb to the early 2020s). Receptors were amplified or captured by the immunoSEQ multiplex PCR assay. Imported from immuneACCESS, the table was reduced by TCRdb to in-frame sequences with V and J called. These copies leave out some clones; in studies compared against another copy, an unresolved V gene accounts for under half, and the cause of the remainder is not known. The sample profile shows about 250,000 clones; 87% of them were found once. 2.6% of the sample comes from the top ten. The sequenced sample was PBMCs or T cells enriched from blood (not recorded which). All receptors come from a woman younger than 45 with acute COVID-19.

The gene calls are TRBV7-9 and TRBJ1-1; D is unclear. The V gene lost 2 bases and the J gene lost 1 base, with 8 bases spanning the gap. The CDR3 has 14 residues. Looked up from germline, CDR1 is SEHNR and CDR2 is FQNEAQ (reference sequence). This CDR3 reads CASSLIFRNTEAFF. The CDR3 coding sequence is TGTGCCAGCAGCTTAATTTTTCGGAACACTGAAGCTTTCTTT.

The chain uses TRBV19 and TRBJ2-1; 12 positions agree with TRBD2. The junction had 7 bases not matched to a gene; V was cut back by 5 bases and J by 8 bases. Germline CDR1 is LNHDA and CDR2 is SQIVND (reference sequence). This CDR3 is built from 15 residues. The DNA of the CDR3 is TGTGCCAGTAGTTCCGGACTAGCGGGGAGGGATGAGCAGTTCTTC. It codes for CASSSGLAGRDEQFF.

This chain connects TRBV18 to TRBJ1-1, with 10 bases fitting TRBD1. The CDR3 has 15 residues. V dropped 5 bases and J dropped 1; count of bases not matched to a gene: 4. The germline CDR1 and CDR2 sequences are KGHSH and LQKENI. The CDR3 DNA is TGTGCCAGCTCAACCTGGACAGGGGGGAACACTGAAGCTTTCTTT. It yields the protein CASSTWTGGNTEAFF.

This clone appeared once. V and J are TRBV23-1 and TRBJ1-6; 8 bases are a match to TRBD1. TRBV23-1 is flagged as an ORF with uncertain function. This CDR3 spans 16 amino acids. Germline trimming cut 2 bases from V and 7 bases from J; bases unmatched to any gene: 7. CDR3 protein: CASSQTSGGKNSPLHF. The CDR3 DNA reads as TGCGCCAGCAGTCAAACGTCAGGGGGCAAGAATTCACCCCTCCACTTT.

The genes are TRBV29-1 and TRBJ2-7; D ambiguous. With 7 bases removed from V and 3 bases from J, the gap between germline ends came to 16 bases. The CDR3 has 13 amino acids. Germline V gives CDR1 SQVTM, CDR2 ANQGSEA. The CDR3 loop reads CSASWAVSYEQYF. CDR3 DNA: TGCAGCGCCTCCTGGGCCGTAAGCTACGAGCAGTACTTC.

This clone was recorded once. The rearrangement joins TRBV27 to TRBJ2-7; 8 nucleotides agree with TRBD1. V was pared by 6 bases and J by 3 bases, with 10 bases of the junction left unmatched. Germline V gene sequence: CDR1 MNHEY, CDR2 SMNVEV (reference sequence). CDR3 size: 15 residues. CDR3: CASRLGQGVLYEQYF. DNA for the CDR3: TGTGCCAGCAGACTTGGACAGGGCGTACTCTACGAGCAGTACTTC.

V gene TRBV6-2 or TRBV6-3 combines with J gene TRBJ2-2; TRBD2 matches 9 bases. CDR3 size: 16 residues. Germline CDR1 is MNHEY and CDR2 is SVGEGT. The junction had 8 bases not matched to a gene; V was cut back by 2 bases and J by 7 bases. The CDR3 DNA follows: TGTGCCAGCAGTTACAAAGCGGGGGGAATGGACGGGGAGCTGTTTTTT. Translating it yields CASSYKAGGMDGELFF.

This chain connects TRBV19 to TRBJ2-2; 9 bases fit TRBD2. This CDR3 has 16 residues. The trim removed 7 bases at V and 0 bases at J, leaving 6 bases unmatched. Germline V gene lookup returns CDR1 LNHDA and CDR2 SQIVND (reference sequence). CDR3 amino acids: CASTAGGAPNTGELFF. The CDR3 DNA is TGTGCCAGTACGGCGGGGGGGGCTCCGAACACCGGGGAGCTGTTTTTT.

This rearrangement joins TRBV9 to TRBJ2-5; perhaps TRBD2 as D (6 bases). The V end was cut by 4 bases, the J end by 2 bases, with 15 bases between. The CDR3 runs 15 residues. The germline V gene has CDR1 SGDLS and CDR2 YYNGEE. CDR3 region: CASSPSGGPQETQYF. The DNA of the CDR3 is TGTGCCAGCAGCCCCTCCGGGGGTCCACAAGAGACCCAGTACTTC.

V and J are TRBV27 and TRBJ2-3; D call uncertain. Germline V CDR1 and CDR2: MNHEY, SMNVEV (reference sequence). Between the trimmed V and J ends, which lost 0 bases and 5 bases, there was a span of 6 bases. This CDR3 has 13 residues. The CDR3 bases are TGTGCCAGCAGTTTATCCAGTCGAGATACGCAGTATTTT. Protein product: CASSLSSRDTQYF.

J is TRBJ1-2 and V is TRBV29-1, with a tentative D call TRBD1 (6 bases). The V and J ends lost 7 bases and 1 base respectively, with 16 bases between them. There are 14 residues in the CDR3. From germline, CDR1 is SQVTM and CDR2 ANQGSEA. Here the CDR3 reads CSAPDSRFNYGYTF. CDR3 DNA: TGCAGCGCTCCGGACAGTCGATTTAACTATGGCTACACCTTC.

The chain combines TRBV20-1 with TRBJ2-1, with no clear D. The length of the CDR3 is 10 residues. The germline CDR1 and CDR2 sequences are DFQATT and SNEGSKA (reference sequence). Trimming removed 1 base from V and 10 bases from J, with 5 bases in between. The CDR3 sequence: CSARVREQFF. CDR3 nucleotides: TGCAGTGCTAGAGTGAGGGAGCAGTTCTTC.

A single count supports this clone. The sample holds other DNA sequences that translate to the same CDR3. This rearrangement joins TRBV9 to TRBJ1-1; D gene unclear. The CDR3 loop spans 14 amino acids. The ends were cut back, 0 bases at V and 1 base at J, with 7 bases in the middle. CDR1 and CDR2 (germline): SGDLS, YYNGEE. The CDR3 sequence is CASSVATGNTEAFF. The CDR3, as DNA: TGTGCCAGCAGCGTAGCTACGGGGAACACTGAAGCTTTCTTT.

J is TRBJ2-1 and V is TRBV7-6, with TRBD1 as a possible D gene (6 bases). Germline V gives CDR1 SGHVS, CDR2 FNYEAQ. The CDR3 is 17 residues long. Trimming pared 1 base from V and 6 bases from J, leaving 19 bases between. CDR3 DNA sequence: TGTGCCAGCAGCTTAGGGGGGCAAAAAAGAGGTTTCAATGAGCAGTTCTTC. Encoded protein: CASSLGGQKRGFNEQFF.

The rearrangement links TRBV19 to TRBJ2-1; weak D call: TRBD2 (5 bases). CDR3 length: 15 amino acids. Trimming pared 3 bases from V and 3 bases from J, leaving 12 bases between. Per the germline V gene, CDR1 is LNHDA and CDR2 is SQIVND (reference sequence). The CDR3 is CASSILLGNYNEQFF. The CDR3 DNA reads TGTGCCAGTAGTATTTTACTAGGTAACTACAATGAGCAGTTCTTC.

This chain joins TRBV5-1 and TRBJ1-2; weak D call: TRBD1 (6 bases). The CDR3 is 13 residues long. Germline lookup yields CDR1 SGHRS and CDR2 YFSETQ. The V end lost 4 bases, the J end lost 6 bases, and 13 bases lay between the germline ends. The CDR3 protein is CASSLWGGHGYTF. The CDR3 DNA follows: TGCGCCAGCAGCCTGTGGGGGGGGCATGGCTACACCTTC.

This clone was detected once. This chain connects TRBV7-9 to TRBJ1-4; the match to TRBD1 covers 10 bases. CDR1 is SEHNR and CDR2 is FQNEAQ in the germline V gene (reference sequence). Trimming at V came to 5 bases and at J to 5 bases, leaving 2 bases not matched to a gene. The CDR3 covers 14 residues. The CDR3 region has the DNA TGTGCCAGCAGCCAGGGACAGGGGAATGAAAAACTGTTTTTT. It is translated as CASSQGQGNEKLFF.

In this sample, this clone turned up once. The rearrangement links TRBV10-3 to TRBJ1-4, with D tentatively TRBD1 (5 bases). The CDR3 is 13 residues long. V was pared by 4 bases and J by 8 bases, with 11 bases between. Per germline, CDR1 ENHRY and CDR2 SYGVKD. CDR3 protein: CAISGQGEEKLFF. CDR3 sequence (DNA): TGTGCCATCAGTGGGCAGGGTGAGGAAAAACTGTTTTTT.

The J gene is TRBJ2-7, the V gene TRBV10-3; 8 nucleotides line up with TRBD1. J was trimmed by 3 bases and V by 8 bases; bases with no gene match: 9. The CDR3 sequence is 14 residues long. Per germline, CDR1 ENHRY and CDR2 SYGVKD. CDR3 sequence: CAIGKGQGNYEQYF. As DNA, the CDR3 is TGTGCCATCGGAAAAGGACAGGGAAACTACGAGCAGTACTTC.

The rearrangement joins TRBV9 to TRBJ1-5; D is undetermined. V dropped 1 base and J dropped 5 bases, with 10 bases sitting between them. The CDR3 totals 14 residues. The germline V gene has CDR1 SGDLS and CDR2 YYNGEE. This chain's CDR3 is CASSVTPTYQPQHF. The CDR3 DNA reads as TGTGCCAGCAGCGTAACCCCGACTTATCAGCCCCAGCATTTT.